The 9 T cell receptor beta chains below were found in one sample sequenced in a study of shared clonotypes between healthy human individuals. The method was immunoSEQ multiplex PCR; TCRdb's version includes in-frame clones alone and lacks a portion of them. The sample has about 700,000 clones, 92% seen once. CD45RO-negative CD8 cells positively selected for CCR7 made up the naive population, which excluded terminally differentiated effector memory CD45RA+ cells. What was sequenced was naive CD8+ T cells sorted from blood. The receptors stem from a man aged 25-40 years in good health.

In nucleotides, the CDR3 is TGTGCCAGCAGCCTAGCGGGAGGCCTTCTTCAAGAGACCCAGTACTTC. Its protein product is CASSLAGGLLQETQYF. The rearrangement joins TRBV11-2 to TRBJ2-5, with 11 bases identical to TRBD2. V was clipped by 5 bases and J by 2 bases; unmatched bases: 7. Germline CDR1 reads SGHAT; CDR2 reads FQNNGV. The CDR3 sequence is 16 residues long.

Regarding this clone: Other DNA sequences within the sample encode an identical CDR3. The rearrangement links TRBV5-1 to TRBJ2-2, with 7 bases that match TRBD1. CDR3 length: 16 residues. Germline loops: CDR1 SGHRS, CDR2 YFSETQ. V dropped 2 bases and J dropped 1; count of bases not matched to a gene: 5. CDR3 sequence (DNA): TGCGCCAGCAGCTTAGGAGACAGGGAGAACACCGGGGAGCTGTTTTTT. It is translated as CASSLGDRENTGELFF.

The chain has TRBV2 and TRBJ2-5; the D gene could be TRBD1 or TRBD2 (5 bases each). Germline lookup yields CDR1 SNHLY and CDR2 FYNNEI. The V end was cut by 6 bases, the J end by 5 bases, with 10 bases between. The CDR3 is 12 amino acids. The CDR3 DNA is TGTGCCAGCAGAGGGGACGTTGAGACCCAGTACTTC. Protein: CASRGDVETQYF.

This clone has just one count. The sample holds other DNA sequences that translate to the same CDR3. The CDR3 region is CSVEGLAGYNEQFF. The DNA of the CDR3 is TGCAGCGTTGAAGGTTTAGCGGGGTACAATGAGCAGTTCTTC. The rearrangement links TRBV29-1 to TRBJ2-1, with 8 bases that match TRBD2. Trimming took 1 base from V and 4 from J; bases not matched to a gene: 3. This CDR3 is built from 14 residues. Germline assignment: CDR1 SQVTM and CDR2 ANQGSEA.

The rearrangement links TRBV28 to TRBJ1-5, with a tentative D call TRBD1 (6 bases). The V end lost 4 bases, the J end lost 5 bases, and 15 bases lay between the germline ends. Germline V gene data show CDR1 as MDHEN and CDR2 as SYDVKM. The CDR3 covers 15 residues. DNA for the CDR3: TGTGCCAGCAGTTGGGAGGGGGGGCCTTATCAGCCCCAGCATTTT. Translated: CASSWEGGPYQPQHF.

The chain is built from TRBV9 and TRBJ2-1, with 9 bases lining up with TRBD2. J was trimmed by 4 bases and V by 7 bases; bases with no gene match: 9. The V gene's germline CDR1 is SGDLS and CDR2 YYNGEE. The CDR3 length is 15 residues. The chain's CDR3 is CASSTAGGEYNEQFF. In DNA, the CDR3 is TGTGCCAGCTCTACGGCGGGAGGGGAATACAATGAGCAGTTCTTC.

This chain connects TRBV13 to TRBJ2-2; D remains ambiguous. CDR1 and CDR2 from the germline V gene are PRHDT and FYEKMQ (reference sequence). Trimming shortened V by 3 bases and J by 7 bases, and 9 bases separated the two germline ends. The length of the CDR3 is 13 residues. As DNA, the CDR3 is TGTGCCAGCAGCTTTTCATCGATCGGGGAGCTGTTTTTT. Translated, it gives CASSFSSIGELFF. Complete variable domain (other parts from reference TRBV13 and TRBJ2-2): AAGVIQSPRHLIKEKRETATLKCYPIPRHDTVYWYQQGPGQDPQFLISFYEKMQSDKGSIPDRFSAQQFSDYHSELNMSSLELGDSALYFCASSFSSIGELFFGEGSRLTVL.

This chain links TRBV7-3 with TRBJ2-1; 7 bases fit TRBD2. Germline V gives CDR1 SGHTA, CDR2 FQGTGA. The CDR3 runs to 13 residues. V lost 5 bases, J lost 6 bases, and 4 bases stayed unmatched. The CDR3 spells CASSPWTSNEQFF. The CDR3 nucleotides read TGTGCCAGCAGCCCCTGGACTAGCAATGAGCAGTTCTTC.

The rearrangement joins TRBV7-6 to TRBJ2-1; TRBD1 aligns across 8 bases. Germline values: CDR1 SGHVS, CDR2 FNYEAQ. V lost 3 bases, J lost 2 bases, and 12 bases stayed unmatched. The CDR3 spans 18 residues. CDR3 residues: CASSFLAWGQDAYNEQFF. In DNA, the CDR3 is TGTGCCAGCAGCTTTCTGGCGTGGGGACAGGACGCCTACAATGAGCAGTTCTTC. The full variable domain, completed using reference TRBV7-6 and TRBJ2-1, is GAGVSQSPRYKVTKRGQDVALRCDPISGHVSLYWYRQALGQGPEFLTYFNYEAQQDKSGLPNDRFSAERPEGSISTLTIQRTEQRDSAMYRCASSFLAWGQDAYNEQFFGPGTRLTVL.